These 17 T cell receptor beta chains came from one sample sequenced in a study of blood T cell repertoires in COVID-19. Clones were read by immunoSEQ multiplex PCR, and TCRdb kept only the in-frame ones, dropping some. The table shows about 480,000 clones, with 70% to 90% occurring only once. The sequencing input was PBMCs or T cells enriched from blood (not recorded which). Source of these receptors: a woman between 18 and 29 years old with acute COVID-19.

As to this clone: The sample has other DNA sequences that encode this CDR3 too. V usage is TRBV5-1 and J usage is TRBJ1-2; D not certain. Trimming stripped 0 bases from V and 7 bases from J, with 7 bases between. The CDR3 sequence is 12 residues long. The germline V gene encodes CDR1 SGHRS and CDR2 YFSETQ. The CDR3 here is CASSLGEGGYTF. CDR3 nucleotides: TGCGCCAGCAGCTTGGGGGAGGGTGGCTACACCTTC.

The chain joins TRBV5-4 to TRBJ2-5; TRBD2 matches at 14 bases. Germline CDR1 is SGHNT and CDR2 is YYREEE (reference sequence). After removal of 5 bases from V and 5 bases from J, the junction contained 8 bases not matched to a gene. CDR3 length: 16 amino acids. CDR3 DNA: TGTGCCAGCAGTCCAGGGACTAGCGGGGGCCTGGAGACCCAGTACTTC. This sequence encodes CASSPGTSGGLETQYF.

This clone has only a few counts. V usage is TRBV7-2 and J usage is TRBJ2-7, with TRBD2 matching over 7 bases. The CDR3 totals 14 residues. Germline values: CDR1 SGHTA, CDR2 FQGNSA. The V segment lost 5 bases and the J segment 4 bases; nucleotides outside the gene matches: 8. The CDR3, as DNA: TGTGCCAGCAGCCCCTGGGGGGGAGGGTACGAGCAGTACTTC. Its translation: CASSPWGGGYEQYF.

The chain joins TRBV11-3 to TRBJ2-7; D may be TRBD1 (5 bases). V was trimmed by 4 bases and J by 4 bases, leaving 11 bases between them. The CDR3 sequence is 13 residues long. The germline gives CDR1 SGHNT, CDR2 YENEEA. The CDR3 DNA reads as TGTGCCAGCAGCTCCCCGGACAATTACGAGCAGTACTTC. Translation gives CASSSPDNYEQYF.

V gene TRBV4-1 combines with J gene TRBJ1-1; D unclear. The CDR3 covers 15 residues. The ends were cut back, 4 bases at V and 5 bases at J, with 17 bases in the middle. Germline-derived CDR1 and CDR2 are MGHRA and YSYEKL. The CDR3 loop reads CASSLGSAAKTEAFF. In DNA, the CDR3 is TGCGCCAGCAGCCTCGGGTCAGCGGCCAAAACTGAAGCTTTCTTT.

The CDR3 reads CASNGGAKDEQYF. The CDR3 DNA sequence: TGTGCCAGCAACGGGGGGGCGAAAGACGAGCAGTACTTC. The chain is built from TRBV13 and TRBJ2-7, with TRBD2 matching over 8 bases. From germline, CDR1 is PRHDT and CDR2 FYEKMQ (reference sequence). The CDR3 totals 13 residues. V lost 7 bases and J lost 5; bases outside the gene matches: 7.

CDR3 amino acids: CASSGQGDMEEKLFF. Written as DNA, the CDR3 is TGCGCCAGCTCTGGACAGGGTGATATGGAAGAAAAACTGTTTTTT. The chain has TRBV4-3 and TRBJ1-4; 8 bases are a match to TRBD1. Trimming removed 8 bases from V and 8 bases from J; junction bases left unmatched: 13. Germline CDR1 is LGHNA and CDR2 is YSLEER. The CDR3 sequence is 15 residues long.

The V gene is TRBV11-1, the J gene TRBJ1-5, with 9 bases aligning to TRBD1. The V and J ends lost 5 bases and 4 bases, in that order; junction bases with no gene match: 3. CDR1 is SGHAT, CDR2 FQDESV, per germline (reference sequence). CDR3 length: 14 amino acids. The CDR3 DNA is TGTGCCAGCAGCAGGGACAGGGAGAATCAGCCCCAGCATTTT. Residues: CASSRDRENQPQHF.

The chain links TRBV7-2 to TRBJ2-2; 15 bases align to TRBD2. V lost 5 bases, J lost 6 bases, and 4 bases stayed unmatched. Germline CDR1 and CDR2: SGHTA and FQGNSA. This CDR3 is 16 amino acids long. The DNA of the CDR3 is TGTGCCAGCAGCCCACGGACTAGCGGGAGGGCCGGGGAGCTGTTTTTT. Its translation: CASSPRTSGRAGELFF.

This clone has only one observation. The chain recombines TRBV28 with TRBJ2-7; TRBD1 matches 7 bases. CDR1 is MDHEN, CDR2 SYDVKM, per germline. The CDR3 is made up of 16 amino acids. Trimming at V came to 9 bases and at J to 3 bases, leaving 17 bases not matched to a gene. The CDR3 nucleotides are TGTGCCAGTTCCTCTCTAAGAGGGACAGCGTACTACGAGCAGTACTTC. Protein: CASSSLRGTAYYEQYF.

The rearrangement links TRBV5-4 to TRBJ2-1; D uncertain. The V gene lost 2 bases and the J gene lost 7 bases, with 4 bases spanning the gap. Per the germline V gene, CDR1 is SGHNT and CDR2 is YYREEE (reference sequence). The CDR3 is made up of 11 amino acids. As DNA, the CDR3 is TGTGCCAGCAGCTTCAGTAATGAGCAGTTCTTC. Its protein product is CASSFSNEQFF.

The chain has TRBV10-3 and TRBJ1-5, with D perhaps TRBD1 (5 bases). Germline assignment: CDR1 ENHRY and CDR2 SYGVKD. Trimming pared 6 bases from V and 7 bases from J, leaving 13 bases between. CDR3 length equals 13 residues. This chain's CDR3 is CAIRGEGPQPQHF. As DNA, the CDR3 is TGTGCCATCAGAGGGGAGGGTCCACAGCCCCAGCATTTT.

The chain links TRBV6-1 to TRBJ1-5, with D possibly being TRBD1 (6 bases). Trimming shortened V by 2 bases and J by 0 bases, and 17 bases separated the two germline ends. Germline loops: CDR1 MNHNS, CDR2 SASEGT. The CDR3 consists of 18 residues. The CDR3 sequence is CASSEFGGASSSNQPQHF. The CDR3 region has the DNA TGTGCCAGCAGTGAATTCGGGGGGGCCAGCAGTAGCAATCAGCCCCAGCATTTT.

The gene calls are TRBV18 and TRBJ2-3; the D gene is possibly TRBD1 (6 bases). There are 15 residues in the CDR3. From germline, CDR1 is KGHSH and CDR2 LQKENI. Trimming removed 4 bases from V and 3 bases from J, with 14 bases in between. The CDR3 loop reads CASSQTTQGTDTQYF. Written as DNA, the CDR3 is TGTGCCAGCTCACAAACTACTCAGGGGACAGATACGCAGTATTTT.

The CDR3 DNA follows: TGTGCCAGCAGCCAAAGTTTAGGGGACTATGGCTACACCTTC. It specifies CASSQSLGDYGYTF. This rearrangement joins TRBV14 to TRBJ1-2; possibly TRBD1 for D (5 bases). This CDR3 has 14 residues. Trimming removed 2 bases at V and 3 bases at J, with 10 bases between. In germline, CDR1 is SGHDN, CDR2 FVKESK.

Comment on this clone: In the same sample, other DNA sequences code for this CDR3. This chain connects TRBV6-4 to TRBJ1-1; possible D gene TRBD1, 6 bases. V shed 3 bases and J shed 4 bases, with 9 bases lying between them. This CDR3 region has 13 residues. The germline V gene encodes CDR1 MRHNA and CDR2 SNTAGT. The chain's CDR3 is CASSEQGGTEAFF. The CDR3 nucleotides read TGTGCCAGCAGTGAACAGGGCGGCACTGAAGCTTTCTTT.

This rearrangement joins TRBV28 to TRBJ2-5, with a tentative D call TRBD1 (6 bases). Trimming removed 7 bases at V and 6 bases at J, with 12 bases between. This CDR3 region has 12 residues. The germline gives CDR1 MDHEN, CDR2 SYDVKM. CDR3 DNA sequence: TGTGCCAGCAAACAGGGAACGCAGACCCAGTACTTC. Residues: CASKQGTQTQYF.